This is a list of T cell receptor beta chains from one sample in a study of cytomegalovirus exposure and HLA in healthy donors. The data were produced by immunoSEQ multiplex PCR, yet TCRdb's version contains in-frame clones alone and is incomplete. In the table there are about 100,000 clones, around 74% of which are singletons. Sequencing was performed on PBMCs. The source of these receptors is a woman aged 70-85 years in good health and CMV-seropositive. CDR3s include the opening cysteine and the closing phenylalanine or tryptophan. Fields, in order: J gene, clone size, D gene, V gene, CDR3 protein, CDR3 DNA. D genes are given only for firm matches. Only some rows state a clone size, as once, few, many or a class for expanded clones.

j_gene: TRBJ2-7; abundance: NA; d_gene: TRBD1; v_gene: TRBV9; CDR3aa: CASSALGQGNYEQYF; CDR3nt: TGTGCCAGCAGCGCCCTGGGACAGGGCAACTACGAGCAGTACTTC
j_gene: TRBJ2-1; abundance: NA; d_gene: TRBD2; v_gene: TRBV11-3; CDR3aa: CASSSGVGGGEQFF; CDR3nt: TGTGCCAGCAGCTCGGGGGTGGGCGGGGGTGAGCAGTTCTTC
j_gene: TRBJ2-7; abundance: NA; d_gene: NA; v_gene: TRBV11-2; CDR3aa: CASSLSDGGYEQYF; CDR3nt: TGTGCCAGCAGCTTAAGTGACGGCGGCTACGAGCAGTACTTC
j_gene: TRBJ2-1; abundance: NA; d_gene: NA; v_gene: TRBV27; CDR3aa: CASSLYSLRVSSYNEQFF; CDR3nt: TGTGCCAGCAGTTTATATTCTCTCAGGGTGAGTTCCTACAATGAGCAGTTCTTC
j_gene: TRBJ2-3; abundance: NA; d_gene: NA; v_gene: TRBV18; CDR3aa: CASSPPGGLGTQYF; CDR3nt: TGTGCCAGCTCACCACCTGGAGGGCTCGGTACGCAGTATTTT
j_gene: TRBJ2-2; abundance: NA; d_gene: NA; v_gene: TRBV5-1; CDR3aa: CASSLGVRGSTGELFF; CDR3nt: TGCGCCAGCAGCTTGGGGGTCAGGGGTTCCACCGGGGAGCTGTTTTTT
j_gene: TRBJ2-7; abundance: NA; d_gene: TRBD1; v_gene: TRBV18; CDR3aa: CASSTRGWDEQYF; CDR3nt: TGTGCCAGCTCAACCAGGGGGTGGGACGAGCAGTACTTC
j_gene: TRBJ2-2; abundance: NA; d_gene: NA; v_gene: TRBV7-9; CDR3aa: CSSSPGSGYTGELFF; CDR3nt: TGTTCCAGCAGCCCCGGGTCCGGGTACACCGGGGAGCTGTTTTTT
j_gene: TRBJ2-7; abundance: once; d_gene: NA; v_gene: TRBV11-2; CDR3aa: CASSKGMREQYF; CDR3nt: TGTGCCAGCAGCAAGGGGATGCGCGAGCAGTACTTC
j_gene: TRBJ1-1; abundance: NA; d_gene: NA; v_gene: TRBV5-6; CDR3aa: CASSLGFGAWGTEAFF; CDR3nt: TGTGCCAGCAGCTTGGGTTTTGGGGCCTGGGGCACTGAAGCTTTCTTT
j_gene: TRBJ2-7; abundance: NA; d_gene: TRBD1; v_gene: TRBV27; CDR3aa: CASTRTGLPYEQYF; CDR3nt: TGTGCCAGCACCCGGACAGGGCTTCCCTACGAGCAGTACTTC
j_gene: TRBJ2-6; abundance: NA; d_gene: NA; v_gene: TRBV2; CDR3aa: CASGQLHYGANVLTF; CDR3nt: TGTGCCAGCGGACAGCTTCATTATGGGGCCAACGTCCTGACTTTC
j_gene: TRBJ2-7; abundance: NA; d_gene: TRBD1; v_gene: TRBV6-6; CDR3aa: CASSNPGQGYF; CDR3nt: TGTGCCAGCAGTAACCCGGGACAGGGATACTTC
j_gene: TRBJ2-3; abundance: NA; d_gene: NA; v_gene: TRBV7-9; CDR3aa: CASSLVGGTSTDTQYF; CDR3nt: TGTGCCAGCAGCTTAGTGGGGGGAACGAGCACAGATACGCAGTATTTT
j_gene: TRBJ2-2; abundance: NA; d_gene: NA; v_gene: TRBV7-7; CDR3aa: CASSPTGVKAGELFF; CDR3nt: TGTGCTAGCAGCCCGACGGGGGTTAAGGCCGGGGAGCTGTTTTTT
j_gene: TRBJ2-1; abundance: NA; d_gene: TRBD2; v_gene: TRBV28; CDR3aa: CASISSGRSYNEQFF; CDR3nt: TGTGCCAGCATTAGTAGCGGGAGATCCTACAATGAGCAGTTCTTC
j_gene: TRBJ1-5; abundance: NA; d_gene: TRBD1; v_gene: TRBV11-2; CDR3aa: CASSLDRGKPQHF; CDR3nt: TGTGCCAGCAGCTTAGACAGGGGGAAGCCCCAGCATTTT
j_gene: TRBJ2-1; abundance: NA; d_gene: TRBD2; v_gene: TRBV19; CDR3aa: CASRGRYGGGHEQFF; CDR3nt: TGTGCCAGTAGGGGGAGGTACGGCGGGGGTCATGAGCAGTTCTTC
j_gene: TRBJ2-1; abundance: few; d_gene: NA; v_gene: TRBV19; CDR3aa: CASSRSVSSSYNEQFF; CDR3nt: TGTGCCAGTAGTAGGTCGGTTAGTAGTTCCTACAATGAGCAGTTCTTC
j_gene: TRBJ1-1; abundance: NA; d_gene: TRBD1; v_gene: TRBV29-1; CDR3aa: CSVYRTGNTEAFF; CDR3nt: TGCAGCGTCTATAGGACAGGGAACACTGAAGCTTTCTTT
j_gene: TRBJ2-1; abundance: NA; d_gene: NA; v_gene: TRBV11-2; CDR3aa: CATDTAGYNEQFF; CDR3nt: TGTGCCACAGACACGGCAGGTTACAATGAGCAGTTCTTC
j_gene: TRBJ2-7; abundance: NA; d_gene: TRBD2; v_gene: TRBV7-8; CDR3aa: CASSPELAGGYEQYF; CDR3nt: TGTGCCAGCAGCCCTGAGCTAGCGGGAGGATACGAGCAGTACTTC
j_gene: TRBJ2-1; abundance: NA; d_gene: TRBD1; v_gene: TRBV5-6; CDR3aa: CASSTDRGATYEQFF; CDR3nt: TGTGCCAGCAGCACGGACAGGGGGGCCACATATGAGCAGTTCTTC
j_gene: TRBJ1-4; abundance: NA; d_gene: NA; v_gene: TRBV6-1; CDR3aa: CASSGALGQGNEKLFF; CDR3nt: TGTGCCAGCAGTGGAGCGCTGGGGCAGGGTAACGAAAAACTGTTTTTT
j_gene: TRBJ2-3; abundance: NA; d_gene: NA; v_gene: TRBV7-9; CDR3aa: CASSLVRGRELHTQYF; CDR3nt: TGTGCCAGCAGCTTAGTCAGGGGCCGGGAACTTCATACGCAGTATTTT
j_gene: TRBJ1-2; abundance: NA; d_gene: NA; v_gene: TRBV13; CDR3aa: CASSQGLYGYTF; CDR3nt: TGTGCCAGCAGCCAGGGATTGTATGGCTACACCTTC
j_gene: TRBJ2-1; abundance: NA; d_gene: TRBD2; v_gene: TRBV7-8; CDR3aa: CASSASGGTYNEQFF; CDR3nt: TGTGCCAGCAGCGCGAGCGGGGGGACGTACAATGAGCAGTTCTTC
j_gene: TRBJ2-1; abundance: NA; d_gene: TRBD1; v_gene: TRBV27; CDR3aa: CASSLRDRGYNEQFF; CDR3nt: TGTGCCAGCAGTTTAAGGGACAGGGGCTACAATGAGCAGTTCTTC
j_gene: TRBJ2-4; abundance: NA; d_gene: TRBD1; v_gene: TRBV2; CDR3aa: CAGSTGDGAKNIQYF; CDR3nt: TGTGCCGGGTCGACAGGGGATGGGGCCAAAAACATTCAGTACTTC
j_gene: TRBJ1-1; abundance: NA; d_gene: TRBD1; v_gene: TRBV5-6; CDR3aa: CASSLNQGAYGQRAFF; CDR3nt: TGTGCCAGCAGCCTTAACCAGGGGGCATACGGCCAGCGAGCTTTCTTT